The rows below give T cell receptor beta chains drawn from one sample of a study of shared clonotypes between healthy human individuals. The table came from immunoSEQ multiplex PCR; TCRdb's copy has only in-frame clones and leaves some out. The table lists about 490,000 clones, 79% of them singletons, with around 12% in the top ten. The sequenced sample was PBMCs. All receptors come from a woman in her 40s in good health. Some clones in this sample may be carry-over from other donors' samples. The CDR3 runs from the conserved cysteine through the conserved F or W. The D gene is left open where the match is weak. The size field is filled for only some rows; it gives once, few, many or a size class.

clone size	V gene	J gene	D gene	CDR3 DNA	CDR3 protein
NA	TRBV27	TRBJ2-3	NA	TGTGCCAGCAGTCCCCTCGACACAGATACGCAGTATTTT	CASSPLDTDTQYF
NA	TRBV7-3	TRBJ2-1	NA	TGTGCCAGCAGCGACTTATACAATGAGCAGTTCTTC	CASSDLYNEQFF
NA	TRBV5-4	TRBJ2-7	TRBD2	TGTGCCAGCAGCCCCCCTCCCATAAGCGGGACCTACGAGCAGTACTTC	CASSPPPISGTYEQYF
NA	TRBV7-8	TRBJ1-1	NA	TGTGCCAGCAGCCCGGGAGGGATGAACACTGAAGCTTTCTTT	CASSPGGMNTEAFF
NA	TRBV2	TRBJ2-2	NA	TGTGCCAGCAGTTTCGGACTATTGGGCACCGGGGAGCTGTTTTTT	CASSFGLLGTGELFF
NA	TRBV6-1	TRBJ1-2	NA	TGTGCCAGCAGTGACCCTAATACCTTTGGCTACACCTTC	CASSDPNTFGYTF
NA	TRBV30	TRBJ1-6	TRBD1	TGTGCCTGGAAACAGACAGGGGGCTATAATTCACCCCTCCACTTT	CAWKQTGGYNSPLHF
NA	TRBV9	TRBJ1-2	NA	TGTGCCAGCAGCGCCCGATCGGGGGCACGTGGCTACACCTTC	CASSARSGARGYTF
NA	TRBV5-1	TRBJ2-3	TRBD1	TGCGCCAGCAGCGTCCGGGACAGGGCAACAGATACGCAGTATTTT	CASSVRDRATDTQYF
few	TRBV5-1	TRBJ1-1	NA	TGCGCCAGCAGCTTGGGGCTTGGGACCGACGGCGCTGAAGCTTTCTTT	CASSLGLGTDGAEAFF
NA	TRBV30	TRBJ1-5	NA	TGTGCCTGGACTCGTCTCCCGAAGCAGCCCCAGCATTTT	CAWTRLPKQPQHF
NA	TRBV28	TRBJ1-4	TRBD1	TGTGCCAGCAGTGGGGACAGGGGGGAAAACAGAGGAAAACTGTTTTTT	CASSGDRGENRGKLFF
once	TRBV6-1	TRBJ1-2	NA	TGTGCCAGCAGTGAAGAGGGCGGGAGGTATGGCTACACCTTC	CASSEEGGRYGYTF
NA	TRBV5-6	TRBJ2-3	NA	TGTGCCAGCAGCTTACTAGGAACAGATACGCAGTATTTT	CASSLLGTDTQYF
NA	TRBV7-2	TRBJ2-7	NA	TGTGCCAGCAGCTTAACACCCGCCCAGGGCGAGCAGTACTTC	CASSLTPAQGEQYF
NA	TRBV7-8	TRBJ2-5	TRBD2	TGTGCCAGCAGCCTCCGGGGAGGGGCCCAAGAGACCCAGTACTTC	CASSLRGGAQETQYF
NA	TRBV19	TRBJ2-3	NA	TGTGCCAGTAGTATAGGGTCTGCTAGCCGGCCAGATACGCAGTATTTT	CASSIGSASRPDTQYF
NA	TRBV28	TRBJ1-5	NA	TGTGCCAGCAGTTTTGGCCGACAGGGCAATCAGCCCCAGCATTTT	CASSFGRQGNQPQHF
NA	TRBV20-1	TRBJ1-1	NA	TGCAGTGCTAGCTCCACAGGTCAAGCTTTCTTT	CSASSTGQAFF
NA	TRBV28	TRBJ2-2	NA	TGTGCCAGCAGTTTGCCCAGGGTGGGGAACACCGAGGAGCTGTTTTTT	CASSLPRVGNTEELFF
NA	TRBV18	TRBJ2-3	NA	TGTGCCAGCTCACCCTCGGGACAAGTCCCAGATACGCAGTATTTT	CASSPSGQVPDTQYF
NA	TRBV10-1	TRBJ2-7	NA	TGCGCCAGCAGTGAGGGGGTGGACTTCTACGAGCAGTACTTC	CASSEGVDFYEQYF
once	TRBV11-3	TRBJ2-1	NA	TGTGCCAGCAGCCGCACAGGTGATGAGCAGTTCTTC	CASSRTGDEQFF
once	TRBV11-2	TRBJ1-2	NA	TGTGCCAGCAGCCTACAGGGTCTAGGCTATGGCTACACCTTC	CASSLQGLGYGYTF
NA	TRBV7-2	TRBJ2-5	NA	TGTGCCAGCAGCTTCCAATGGGGCGGAGGGGGGACCCAGTACTTC	CASSFQWGGGGTQYF
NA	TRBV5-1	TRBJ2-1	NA	TGCGCCAGCAGCCCCAACCCTGGAGGCGATGAGCAGTTCTTC	CASSPNPGGDEQFF
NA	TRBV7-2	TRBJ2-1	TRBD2	TGTGCCAGCAGCTTATATAGCGGGTCACCCTACAATGAGCAGTTCTTC	CASSLYSGSPYNEQFF
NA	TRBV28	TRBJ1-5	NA	TGTGCCAGCAATCACCGGCCCCAGCATTTT	CASNHRPQHF
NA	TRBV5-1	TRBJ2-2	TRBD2	TGCGCCAGCAGCTTGTTTACCCGGCTAGCGGGACGCACCGGGGAGCTGTTTTTT	CASSLFTRLAGRTGELFF
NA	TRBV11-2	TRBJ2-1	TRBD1	TGTGCCAGCAGCACCGGGACAGGGTACAATGAGCAGTTCTTC	CASSTGTGYNEQFF
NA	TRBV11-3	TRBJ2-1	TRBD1	TGTGCCAGCAGAGGACAGGGGGTGGATGAGCAGTTCTTC	CASRGQGVDEQFF
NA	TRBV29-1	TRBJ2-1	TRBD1	TGCAGCGCGTGGGACAGTTACAATGAGCAGTTCTTC	CSAWDSYNEQFF
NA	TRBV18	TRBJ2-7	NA	TGTGCCAGCTCACCGAGTTGGCAGGGAATCTACGAGCAGTACTTC	CASSPSWQGIYEQYF
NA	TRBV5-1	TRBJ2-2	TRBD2	TGCGCCAGCAGTTGGGACGGGACTAGCGGGAGGTCCGGGGAGCTGTTTTTT	CASSWDGTSGRSGELFF
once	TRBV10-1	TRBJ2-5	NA	TGCGCCAGCAGTGAGTCAGGTTTGGAGACCCAGTACTTC	CASSESGLETQYF
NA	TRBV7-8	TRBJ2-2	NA	TGTGCCAGCAGCTTAGATACCCGGTCGCCGAACACCGGGGAGCTGTTTTTT	CASSLDTRSPNTGELFF
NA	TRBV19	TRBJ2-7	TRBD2	TGTGCCAGTAGTACCAGACTAGCGGGAGCGCAGACTCAGTACTTC	CASSTRLAGAQTQYF
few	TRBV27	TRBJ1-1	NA	TGTGCCAGCGGAAAGCAGGGTTTGGCTTTCTTT	CASGKQGLAFF
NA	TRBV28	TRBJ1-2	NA	TGTGCCAGCAGTCTCGGGACCCCTGCGGCCTATGGCTACACCTTC	CASSLGTPAAYGYTF
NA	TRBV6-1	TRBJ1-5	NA	TGTGCCAGCAGGCTATACAGAGATCAGCCCCAGCATTTT	CASRLYRDQPQHF
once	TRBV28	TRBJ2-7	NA	TGTGCCAGCCGGGATTTCGGTTACGAGCAGTACTTC	CASRDFGYEQYF
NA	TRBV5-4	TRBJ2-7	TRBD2	TGTGCCAGCAGCAAACCGGGACTAGCGGGATTCAACGAGCAGTACTTC	CASSKPGLAGFNEQYF
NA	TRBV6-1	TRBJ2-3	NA	TGTGCCAGCAGTGAAGCTGGGGGACCCTTCACAGATACGCAGTATTTT	CASSEAGGPFTDTQYF
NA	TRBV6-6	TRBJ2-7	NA	TGTGCCAGCAGACAATACAATACCTACGAGCAGTACTTC	CASRQYNTYEQYF
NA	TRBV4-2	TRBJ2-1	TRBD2	TGTGCCAGCAGCCAAGAAAGGAGCGGGGGACACAATGAGCAGTTCTTC	CASSQERSGGHNEQFF
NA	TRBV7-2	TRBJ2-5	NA	TGTGCCAGCAGCTTAGCGCGGCTAGCAGGAGAGACCCAGTACTTC	CASSLARLAGETQYF
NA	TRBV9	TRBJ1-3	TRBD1	TGTGCCAGCAGCGGGGGGACAGCTGGAAACACCATATATTTT	CASSGGTAGNTIYF
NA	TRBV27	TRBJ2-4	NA	TGTGCCAGCAGCCCGGGGCAGGGGGGAAACATTCAGTACTTC	CASSPGQGGNIQYF